The 22 T cell receptor beta chains below all came from one sample that was sequenced in a study of T cells in Graves' hyperthyroidism and ophthalmopathy. TCR beta CDR3 region amplification was performed from RNA transcripts. The HTBI primer set served for first-round RT-PCR of the TCR CDR3. TCRdb redid the calling of the multiplex PCR reads with MiXCR, one entry per CDR3 protein. The data show around 690,000 distinct CDR3 sequences, with 15% to 20% seen just once and around 16% held by the top ten. Material for sequencing was blood. Receptors were obtained from a man aged 50 or older with Graves' hyperthyroidism.

This clonotype was counted many times. This chain connects TRBV11-3 to TRBJ2-1; D unresolved. CDR1 is SGHNT and CDR2 is YENEEA in the germline V gene. The CDR3 totals 16 residues. The V and J ends lost 0 bases and 0 bases respectively, with 9 bases between them. This CDR3 is CASSLESYSSYNEQFF. For the CDR3, the DNA is TGTGCCAGCAGCTTAGAAAGCTACTCCTCCTACAATGAGCAGTTCTTC. The complete variable domain, with remaining parts taken from reference TRBV11-3 and TRBJ2-1, reads EAGVVQSPRYKIIEKKQPVAFWCNPISGHNTLYWYLQNLGQGPELLIRYENEEAVDDSQLPKDRFSAERLKGVDSTLKIQPAELGDSAVYLCASSLESYSSYNEQFFGPGTRLTVL.

In its sample, this clonotype was seen many times. V usage is TRBV9 and J usage is TRBJ1-5; maybe TRBD1 (5 bases). The CDR3 covers 15 residues. Per the germline V gene, CDR1 is SGDLS and CDR2 is YYNGEE. V lost 2 bases and J lost 4, with 13 bases in between. DNA of the CDR3: TGTGCCAGCAGCGTCGGACACGGGTGGAATCAGCCCCAGCATTTT. It yields the protein CASSVGHGWNQPQHF.

This clonotype showed up just a few times. The DNA for the CDR3 is TGTGCCAGCAGCCAAAAAACAGCAGGATCCAACGTCCTGACTTTC. Protein product: CASSQKTAGSNVLTF. V is TRBV3-1 and J is TRBJ2-6; D unclear. Germline-derived CDR1 and CDR2 are LGHDT and YNNKEL (reference sequence). This CDR3 spans 15 amino acids. V lost 2 bases to trimming and J lost 8 bases, with 13 bases between them.

In this sample, this clonotype turned up many times. This rearrangement joins TRBV10-1 to TRBJ1-1, with D maybe TRBD1 (6 bases). Looked up from germline, CDR1 is WNHNN and CDR2 is SYGVQD (reference sequence). Trimming shortened V by 8 bases and J by 1 base, and 11 bases separated the two germline ends. The CDR3 length is 13 residues. CDR3 loop: CASAGQPNTEAFF. The CDR3 nucleotides read TGCGCCAGCGCCGGACAGCCGAACACTGAAGCTTTCTTT.

Only a few counts were recorded for this clonotype. V gene TRBV6-1 combines with J gene TRBJ1-1, with D maybe TRBD1 (5 bases). The CDR3 loop spans 13 amino acids. The germline CDR1 and CDR2 sequences are MNHNS and SASEGT. Deletions cut 6 bases from V and 0 bases from J, with 8 bases between. In nucleotides, the CDR3 is TGTGCCAGCAGGACAGACATGAACACTGAAGCTTTCTTT. This translates into CASRTDMNTEAFF.

There are many counts of this clonotype. The V call is TRBV28, the J call TRBJ2-5; 8 bases line up with TRBD2. The CDR3 spans 15 residues. Trimming cost V 3 bases and J 6 bases; bases outside gene matches: 9. The germline V gene has CDR1 MDHEN and CDR2 SYDVKM. The CDR3 is CASSLPGLVYKTQYF. The CDR3 DNA is TGTGCCAGCAGTTTGCCGGGACTAGTTTACAAGACCCAGTACTTC.

This clonotype was seen repeatedly, ten times or more. The genes are TRBV2 and TRBJ1-3; 11 bases are a match to TRBD1. The V and J ends lost 7 bases and 0 bases, in that order; junction bases with no gene match: 8. Per germline, CDR1 SNHLY and CDR2 FYNNEI. The CDR3 extends over 17 amino acids. As DNA, the CDR3 is TGTGCCAGCATTCGGGACAGGGGGACCAACTCTGGAAACACCATATATTTT. Residues: CASIRDRGTNSGNTIYF.

The sample holds many counts of this clonotype. The V call is TRBV27, the J call TRBJ2-7; 8 bases agree with TRBD1. The ends lost 6 bases at V and 5 bases at J; junction bases unmatched: 12. CDR1 and CDR2 (germline): MNHEY, SMNVEV (reference sequence). The CDR3 has 15 amino acids. CDR3 sequence (DNA): TGTGCCAGCAGGGAAGGCTTCAGGGGGCGAGACGAGCAGTACTTC. This codes for CASREGFRGRDEQYF.

The gene calls are TRBV4-2 and TRBJ2-2, with 9 bases aligning to TRBD2. The CDR3 totals 17 residues. Germline CDR1 and CDR2: LGHNA and YNFKEQ. V dropped 0 bases and J dropped 7; count of bases not matched to a gene: 9. This CDR3 is CASSQDVLAGGSGELFF. The CDR3 region has the DNA TGTGCCAGCAGCCAAGATGTCCTGGCGGGAGGGAGCGGGGAGCTGTTTTTT.

The CDR3 is CASSSDRARTSGNTIYF. CDR3 nucleotides: TGTGCCAGCTCATCCGACAGGGCCCGAACCTCTGGAAACACCATATATTTT. The V gene is TRBV18, the J gene TRBJ1-3, with 7 positions matching TRBD1. This CDR3 has 17 amino acids. V dropped 5 bases and J dropped 0; count of bases not matched to a gene: 10. Germline CDR1 KGHSH, CDR2 LQKENI.

This clonotype was detected ten times or more. The chain links TRBV20-1 to TRBJ2-1, with 8 bases fitting TRBD2. V gave up 0 bases and J gave up 4 bases; unmatched junction bases: 11. Germline CDR1 is DFQATT and CDR2 is SNEGSKA (reference sequence). The CDR3 has 17 residues. In DNA, the CDR3 is TGCAGTGCTAGAGATCTCGGTTCCGCGGGAGGATACAATGAGCAGTTCTTC. Protein product: CSARDLGSAGGYNEQFF.

This clonotype was found once. The CDR3 region has the DNA TGCGCCAGCAGCATGGGACAAGATCAGCCCCAGCATTTT. It yields the protein CASSMGQDQPQHF. This rearrangement joins TRBV5-1 to TRBJ1-5, with a tentative D call TRBD1 (6 bases). The V end lost 4 bases, the J end lost 5 bases, and 10 bases lay between the germline ends. The CDR3 covers 13 residues. The germline CDR1 and CDR2 sequences are SGHRS and YFSETQ.

This clonotype appeared a few times. The J gene is TRBJ2-4, the V gene TRBV5-1; a weak D match, TRBD2 (5 bases). V was clipped by 0 bases and J by 1 base, with 11 bases between them. The CDR3 has 16 residues. Germline V lookup: CDR1 SGHRS, CDR2 YFSETQ. The CDR3 DNA is TGCGCCAGCAGCTTGGTGGCGGGCTGGGCCAAAAACATTCAGTACTTC. This gives the protein CASSLVAGWAKNIQYF.

This clonotype was detected only a few times. The V call is TRBV6-2 or TRBV6-3, the J call TRBJ2-5, with D hard to call. The germline gives CDR1 MNHEY, CDR2 SVGEGT. The CDR3 length is 13 residues. Between the trimmed V and J ends, which lost 1 base and 7 bases, there was a span of 10 bases. CDR3 loop: CASSYYSDGTQYF. The CDR3 coding sequence is TGTGCCAGCAGTTACTATTCCGACGGGACCCAGTACTTC.

This clonotype was counted between two and nine times. The V and J genes are TRBV18 and TRBJ2-7; D gene ambiguous. V was trimmed by 6 bases and J by 5 bases, leaving 17 bases between them. The germline V gene has CDR1 KGHSH and CDR2 LQKENI. The CDR3 has 14 amino acids. This CDR3 reads CASSPGEARDEQYF. CDR3 in DNA: TGTGCCAGCTCCCCAGGTGAGGCCCGGGACGAGCAGTACTTC.

The sample holds a few counts of this clonotype. The rearrangement uses TRBV20-1 and TRBJ2-1; 9 bases match TRBD2. Germline V gene data show CDR1 as DFQATT and CDR2 as SNEGSKA (reference sequence). Trimming at V came to 5 bases and at J to 5 bases, leaving 7 bases not matched to a gene. This CDR3 is 14 amino acids long. CDR3 sequence reads: CSADLSGRHNEQFF. In DNA, the CDR3 is TGCAGTGCTGATCTTAGCGGGAGACACAATGAGCAGTTCTTC.

The table lists this clonotype with many counts. The gene calls are TRBV24-1 and TRBJ2-1; tentative D call: TRBD1 (6 bases). Deletions cut 0 bases from V and 1 base from J, with 9 bases between. The CDR3 contains 16 residues. The germline gives CDR1 KGHDR, CDR2 SFDVKD. The CDR3 loop reads CATSDLGQGSYNEQFF. For the CDR3, the DNA is TGTGCCACCAGTGATTTGGGGCAGGGGTCCTACAATGAGCAGTTCTTC.

In DNA form, the CDR3 reads TGTGCCAGCAGCTCGACAGGGGTGGGAGAGACCCAGTACTTC. Translation gives CASSSTGVGETQYF. The chain couples TRBV7-9 to TRBJ2-5; 8 nucleotides match TRBD1. CDR3 length equals 14 residues. The J segment lost 4 bases and the V segment lost 4 bases, leaving 5 bases of the junction unmatched. The germline V gene encodes CDR1 SEHNR and CDR2 FQNEAQ (reference sequence).

This clonotype was seen many times. The V call is TRBV7-9, the J call TRBJ2-7, with TRBD2 identical over 9 bases. CDR1 and CDR2 (germline): SEHNR, FQNEAQ (reference sequence). The V segment lost 4 bases and the J segment 1 base; nucleotides outside the gene matches: 8. This CDR3 has 16 residues. The CDR3 region has the DNA TGTGCCAGCAGCTCCCGACTAGCGGAGGGATCCTACGAGCAGTACTTC. It codes for CASSSRLAEGSYEQYF.

The chain uses TRBV5-1 and TRBJ1-3, with TRBD1 matching over 9 bases. The length of the CDR3 is 15 residues. CDR1 is SGHRS and CDR2 is YFSETQ in the germline V gene. The junction had 3 bases not matched to a gene; V was cut back by 5 bases and J by 0 bases. CDR3 residues: CASRKDRGSGNTIYF. The CDR3 nucleotides are TGCGCCAGCAGAAAGGACAGGGGCTCTGGAAACACCATATATTTT.

This clonotype was observed a handful of times. V is TRBV7-3 and J is TRBJ2-7, with 13 bases fitting TRBD2. Trimming took 5 bases from V and 5 from J; bases not matched to a gene: 12. Germline V lookup: CDR1 SGHTA, CDR2 FQGTGA. CDR3 length: 17 amino acids. CDR3: CASSPGLAGELWDEQYF. CDR3 sequence (DNA): TGTGCCAGCAGCCCAGGACTAGCGGGAGAGCTGTGGGACGAGCAGTACTTC. Together with reference TRBV7-3 and TRBJ2-7, the CDR3 gives the full variable domain: GAGVSQTPSNKVTEKGKYVELRCDPISGHTALYWYRQSLGQGPEFLIYFQGTGAADDSGLPNDRFFAVRPEGSVSTLKIQRTERGDSAVYLCASSPGLAGELWDEQYFGPGTRLTVT.

This clonotype was detected many times. CDR3 bases: TGTGCCATCAGTGAGTCTTCATACGGGCGTTACGCTGAAGCTTTCTTT. As protein: CAISESSYGRYAEAFF. The chain carries TRBV10-3 and TRBJ1-1; D unresolved. The V end was cut by 0 bases, the J end by 6 bases, with 17 bases between. This CDR3 is 16 amino acids long. Germline values: CDR1 ENHRY, CDR2 SYGVKD.